Included here is one T cell receptor (beta chain) sequence, with context. This entry comes from a study of T cell responses to AZD1222 COVID-19 vaccine. TCRdb's copy holds only in-frame clones and misses some; the assay was immunoSEQ multiplex PCR. The repertoire holds roughly 140,000 clones, with 85% to 95% as singletons. This clonotype was obtained from an adult in good health. The material sequenced was peripheral blood, taken on day 0 of AZD1222 vaccination.

CDR3 sequence: CSATRGHGYTF. The CDR3 DNA sequence: TGCAGTGCTACCAGGGGGCATGGCTACACCTTC. This chain uses TRBV20-1 with TRBJ1-2, with TRBD1 identical over 8 bases. The V gene's germline CDR1 is DFQATT and CDR2 SNEGSKA (reference sequence). J gave up 6 bases and V 4 bases, and 1 base lay outside the gene matches. There are 11 residues in the CDR3.